This TCR beta chain was observed in a study of blood T cell repertoires in COVID-19. On the study more broadly: PBMCs, B-cell-depleted T cells, or T cells were the source of the cDNA or gDNA that made up the material.

Some clones are missing from TCRdb's copy, which holds only in-frame ones; the method was immunoSEQ multiplex PCR. The sample carries around 270,000 clones, approximately 86% recorded once. The TCR originated in a human donor with COVID-19, enrolled during active disease. The donor label of this sample is uncertain. The sample taken for sequencing was peripheral blood.

This chain's CDR3 is CASHRGLGAFF. The CDR3 bases are TGTGCCAGCCACAGGGGCCTGGGGGCTTTCTTT. This chain joins TRBV28 and TRBJ1-1; TRBD1 aligns across 7 bases. This CDR3 has 11 amino acids. Germline values: CDR1 MDHEN, CDR2 SYDVKM. The V gene end was trimmed by 8 bases and the J gene end by 11 bases; junction bases not matched to a gene: 8.